Reported below is one T cell receptor (beta chain). A primer matching the constant region was used to make TCR beta cDNA from approximately 520 ng of total RNA. Each TCR beta library was derived from three nested multiplex PCR rounds that employed slightly modified ARM-PCR. TCRdb reprocessed the multiplex PCR reads via MiXCR and lists one record per CDR3 protein. In the table there are 95,000 to 150,000 distinct CDR3 sequences, 60% to 70% of which are singletons. The data were taken from a study of tumor-infiltrating lymphocytes in primary liver carcinoma. The approximately 17-32 mg bulk tissue piece was not sorted before simultaneous RNA and DNA extraction. The clonotype originates from a woman aged 55-70 years with primary liver carcinoma and hepatitis B virus infection. Sequenced: liver tumor tissue from sampling region 1. Subset: tumor region T1, superior pole.

CDR3 bases: TGTGCCGGCGGCTCTCCGAGCGGTGGTGAGCAGTTCTTC. This codes for CAGGSPSGGEQFF. The V call is TRBV11-1, the J call TRBJ2-1, with a possible D match to TRBD2 (5 bases). The CDR3 is made up of 13 amino acids. Germline CDR1 reads SGHAT; CDR2 reads FQDESV (reference sequence). The V end was cut by 11 bases, the J end by 9 bases, with 20 bases between.